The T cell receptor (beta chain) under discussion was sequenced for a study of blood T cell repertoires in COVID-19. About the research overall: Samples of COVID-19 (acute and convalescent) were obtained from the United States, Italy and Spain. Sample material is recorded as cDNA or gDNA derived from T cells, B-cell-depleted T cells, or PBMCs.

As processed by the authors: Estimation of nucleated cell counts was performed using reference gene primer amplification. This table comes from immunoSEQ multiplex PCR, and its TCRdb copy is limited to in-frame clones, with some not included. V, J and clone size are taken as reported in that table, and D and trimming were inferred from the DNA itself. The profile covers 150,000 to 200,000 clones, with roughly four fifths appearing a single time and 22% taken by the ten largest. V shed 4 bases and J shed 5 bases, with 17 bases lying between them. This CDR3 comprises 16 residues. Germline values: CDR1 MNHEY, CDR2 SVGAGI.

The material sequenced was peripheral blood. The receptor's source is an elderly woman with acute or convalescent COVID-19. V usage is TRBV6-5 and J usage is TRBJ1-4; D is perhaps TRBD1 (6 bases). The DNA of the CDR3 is TGTGCCAGCAGTTTCAACCCCGGGACACAAAATGAAAAACTGTTTTTT. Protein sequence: CASSFNPGTQNEKLFF.